The 2 T cell receptor beta chains presented below share a single source sample, sequenced in a study of shared clonotypes between healthy human individuals. Some clones are missing from TCRdb's copy, which holds only in-frame ones; the method was immunoSEQ multiplex PCR. The sample holds some 1 million clones, 65% to 75% seen once. The sample comprised memory CD4+ T cells sorted from blood. Stated subset: CD45RA-negative fraction. The receptor source for this set is a man between 18 and 35 years old in good health.

The chain uses TRBV7-9 and TRBJ1-1; D is ambiguous. V was shortened by 2 bases and J by 5 bases, with 15 bases between the two germline ends. In germline, CDR1 is SEHNR, CDR2 FQNEAQ (reference sequence). This CDR3 spans 15 amino acids. The CDR3 DNA reads TGTGCCAGCAGCTTAAGTGACAACCACCAAACTGAAGCTTTCTTT. This translates into CASSLSDNHQTEAFF.

Concerning this clone itself: The identical CDR3 is also encoded by other nucleotide sequences in the sample. J is TRBJ1-2 and V is TRBV28; D not resolved. V was clipped by 3 bases and J by 5 bases, with 10 bases between them. Per the germline V gene, CDR1 is MDHEN and CDR2 is SYDVKM. The CDR3 totals 13 residues. CDR3 in amino acids: CASSFSGEYGYTF. The CDR3 region has the DNA TGTGCCAGCAGTTTTTCTGGGGAATATGGCTACACCTTC.